Below, 19 T cell receptor beta chains from the same sample are listed, as sequenced in a study of T-cell reconstitution after alpha-beta-depleted transplantation in children. Unique molecular identifiers were incorporated during preparation of the TCRbeta library. TCRdb re-derived calls from the PCR reads in MiXCR, one entry per CDR3 protein. The sample carries approximately 400,000 distinct CDR3 sequences, 15% to 20% recorded once. Sequenced material: PBMCs, mostly from graft donor cells, taken 360 days after TCRalphabeta/CD19-depleted stem cell transplant. All receptors come from a boy under two years old who had a stem cell transplant for Wiskott-Aldrich syndrome, so the T cells may come from the graft donor.

This clonotype was seen many times. The chain uses TRBV6-2 or TRBV6-3 and TRBJ2-7; a weak D match, TRBD2 (5 bases). This CDR3 is built from 14 residues. The V gene lost 7 bases and the J gene lost 12 bases, with 25 bases spanning the gap. Germline CDR1 MNHEY, CDR2 SVGEGT. The CDR3 bases are TGTGCCAGCACCAAAGGAGGACCCACACGAAGTAGGTACTTC. Its protein is CASTKGGPTRSRYF.

This clonotype was detected many times. The chain joins TRBV28 to TRBJ1-5; D call uncertain. The germline V gene encodes CDR1 MDHEN and CDR2 SYDVKM. V lost 6 bases, J lost 5 bases, and 20 bases lay in between. This CDR3 comprises 16 residues. The CDR3 coding sequence is TGTGCCAGCAGGTCGACATCCAGTAGATTTCATCAGCCCCAGCATTTT. It translates to CASRSTSSRFHQPQHF.

The table lists this clonotype with many counts. The genes are TRBV7-9 and TRBJ1-1, with a weak D call TRBD1 (6 bases). The germline V and J ends were trimmed by 5 bases and 4 bases, with 17 bases remaining between them. The germline V gene has CDR1 SEHNR and CDR2 FQNEAQ (reference sequence). The CDR3 totals 15 residues. The CDR3 loop reads CASSPVQGRFTEAFF. CDR3 coding DNA: TGTGCCAGCAGCCCCGTCCAGGGGAGGTTCACTGAAGCTTTCTTT.

The V and J genes are TRBV24-1 and TRBJ2-1; 8 bases match TRBD1. J was trimmed by 5 bases and V by 4 bases; bases with no gene match: 9. The germline gives CDR1 KGHDR, CDR2 SFDVKD. The CDR3 has 16 residues. The CDR3, as DNA: TGTGCCACCAGTGACACCTCTAACAGGGGGAACAATGAGCAGTTCTTC. Translating it yields CATSDTSNRGNNEQFF.

Ten or more counts support this clonotype. V gene TRBV12-3 or TRBV12-4 combines with J gene TRBJ1-1; D is unresolved. Trimming removed 2 bases at V and 5 bases at J, with 15 bases between. This CDR3 comprises 15 residues. CDR3 region: CASSLLGRLYTEAFF. CDR3 coding DNA: TGTGCCAGCAGTTTATTGGGCAGATTATATACTGAAGCTTTCTTT.

This clonotype has more than one count but fewer than ten. This chain connects TRBV7-6 to TRBJ2-7; TRBD1 matches 7 bases. With 5 bases clipped from V and 4 bases from J, the junction kept 14 bases outside the gene matches. Germline V gene lookup returns CDR1 SGHVS and CDR2 FNYEAQ. This CDR3 has 16 amino acids. CDR3 sequence reads: CASSNCTGTVEYEQYF. The CDR3 coding sequence is TGTGCCAGCAGCAACTGTACCGGGACAGTGGAATACGAGCAGTACTTC.

This clonotype was found a few times. The rearrangement uses TRBV14 and TRBJ2-7; possible D gene TRBD2, 6 bases. Germline V gives CDR1 SGHDN, CDR2 FVKESK. This CDR3 is 15 amino acids long. V was shortened by 0 bases and J by 1 base, with 10 bases between the two germline ends. Written as DNA, the CDR3 is TGTGCCAGCAGCCAAGATATCGGGGGTTCCTACGAGCAGTACTTC. Its translation: CASSQDIGGSYEQYF.

This chain joins TRBV18 and TRBJ2-4; the D gene is possibly TRBD1 (6 bases). The germline CDR1 and CDR2 sequences are KGHSH and LQKENI. V was pared by 0 bases and J by 5 bases, with 14 bases between. The CDR3 length is 16 residues. The CDR3 loop reads CASSPPRPGVQNIQYF. The CDR3 nucleotides read TGTGCCAGCTCACCACCCCGACCAGGGGTTCAAAACATTCAGTACTTC.

The chain has TRBV28 and TRBJ2-7; D is possibly TRBD2 (5 bases). The CDR3 runs 11 residues. In germline, CDR1 is MDHEN, CDR2 SYDVKM. Trimming cost V 5 bases and J 9 bases, with 11 bases left between them. The CDR3 nucleotides are TGTGCCAGCAGTAAAGAGGGTTCGCAGTACTTC. Residues: CASSKEGSQYF.

The rearrangement uses TRBV10-3 and TRBJ2-7, with 9 bases aligning to TRBD1. This CDR3 region has 12 residues. The junction had 0 bases not matched to a gene; V was cut back by 6 bases and J by 3 bases. CDR1 and CDR2 (germline): ENHRY, SYGVKD. CDR3 sequence (DNA): TGTGCCATCAGGGGACAGGGCTACGAGCAGTACTTC. The encoded protein is CAIRGQGYEQYF.

This clonotype has more than one count but fewer than ten. This chain connects TRBV5-6 to TRBJ2-3; D is perhaps TRBD2 (6 bases). The CDR3 runs 19 residues. Looked up from germline, CDR1 is SGHDT and CDR2 is YYEEEE. V lost 0 bases, J lost 2 bases, and 22 bases lay in between. The CDR3 here is CASSLVWRSLGGYTDTQYF. The CDR3 DNA follows: TGTGCCAGCAGCTTGGTGTGGCGTTCGCTGGGGGGATACACAGATACGCAGTATTTT.

This clonotype is a singleton in its sample. V usage is TRBV7-2 and J usage is TRBJ2-5; D is undetermined. V lost 0 bases and J lost 6, with 11 bases in between. Germline V lookup: CDR1 SGHTA, CDR2 FQGNSA. The CDR3 runs to 14 residues. CDR3 nucleotide sequence: TGTGCCAGCAGCTTAGCACGGGTTAGGAAGACCCAGTACTTC. Amino acids: CASSLARVRKTQYF.

This clonotype was counted between two and nine times. The chain links TRBV7-9 to TRBJ2-6; D unclear. V lost 5 bases to trimming and J lost 4 bases, with 12 bases between them. The CDR3 covers 15 residues. Germline V gene lookup returns CDR1 SEHNR and CDR2 FQNEAQ (reference sequence). CDR3 DNA sequence: TGTGCCAGCAGCCCGACCAGTCGCGGGGCCAACGTCCTGACTTTC. Its protein product is CASSPTSRGANVLTF.

This chain connects TRBV20-1 to TRBJ2-3; D might be TRBD1 or TRBD2, each matching 5 bases. CDR1 is DFQATT and CDR2 is SNEGSKA in the germline V gene (reference sequence). The length of the CDR3 is 16 residues. V was cut by 0 bases and J by 4 bases, with 17 bases left in between. The CDR3 is CSAREVGLGPADTQYF. DNA for the CDR3: TGCAGTGCTAGAGAGGTTGGGCTGGGACCCGCAGATACGCAGTATTTT.

This clonotype has a handful of counts. The CDR3 coding sequence is TGTGCCAGCAGCTCCCTGAGGAGGGGGGGGTGGCCCCAGCATTTT. This codes for CASSSLRRGGWPQHF. The rearrangement links TRBV7-8 to TRBJ1-5, with a tentative D call TRBD1 (6 bases). The V gene lost 4 bases and the J gene lost 9 bases, with 19 bases spanning the gap. This CDR3 has 15 amino acids. Germline V CDR1 and CDR2: SGHVS, FQNEAQ.

This clonotype came up a few times. CDR3 sequence: CSVLASGGVLYNEQFF. Written as DNA, the CDR3 is TGCAGTGTGCTCGCTAGCGGGGGAGTATTATACAATGAGCAGTTCTTC. The chain joins TRBV20-1 to TRBJ2-1; 10 bases line up with TRBD2. Trimming at V came to 7 bases and at J to 4 bases, leaving 13 bases not matched to a gene. CDR1 DFQATT and CDR2 SNEGSKA come from the germline V gene (reference sequence). This CDR3 comprises 16 residues.

The chain links TRBV12-3 or TRBV12-4 to TRBJ1-5, with D unclear. V was cut by 4 bases and J by 6 bases, with 7 bases left in between. This CDR3 spans 12 amino acids. The CDR3: CASSSNTQPQHF. The CDR3 coding sequence is TGTGCCAGCAGTTCGAATACTCAGCCCCAGCATTTT.

The rearrangement links TRBV11-2 to TRBJ2-4, with a possible D match to TRBD2 (7 bases). The germline gives CDR1 SGHAT, CDR2 FQNNGV. V shed 8 bases and J shed 6 bases, with 11 bases lying between them. There are 12 residues in the CDR3. The CDR3 loop is CASGGAGNIQYF. CDR3 bases: TGTGCCAGCGGGGGGGCGGGAAACATTCAGTACTTC.

This clonotype showed up many times. The gene calls are TRBV7-9 and TRBJ1-2; D gene ambiguous. Trimming pared 1 base from V and 7 bases from J, leaving 13 bases between. The CDR3 length is 14 residues. Germline V gene lookup returns CDR1 SEHNR and CDR2 FQNEAQ (reference sequence). CDR3 loop: CASSLVVGSSGYTF. CDR3 bases: TGTGCCAGCAGCTTAGTGGTGGGCAGCAGTGGCTACACCTTC.